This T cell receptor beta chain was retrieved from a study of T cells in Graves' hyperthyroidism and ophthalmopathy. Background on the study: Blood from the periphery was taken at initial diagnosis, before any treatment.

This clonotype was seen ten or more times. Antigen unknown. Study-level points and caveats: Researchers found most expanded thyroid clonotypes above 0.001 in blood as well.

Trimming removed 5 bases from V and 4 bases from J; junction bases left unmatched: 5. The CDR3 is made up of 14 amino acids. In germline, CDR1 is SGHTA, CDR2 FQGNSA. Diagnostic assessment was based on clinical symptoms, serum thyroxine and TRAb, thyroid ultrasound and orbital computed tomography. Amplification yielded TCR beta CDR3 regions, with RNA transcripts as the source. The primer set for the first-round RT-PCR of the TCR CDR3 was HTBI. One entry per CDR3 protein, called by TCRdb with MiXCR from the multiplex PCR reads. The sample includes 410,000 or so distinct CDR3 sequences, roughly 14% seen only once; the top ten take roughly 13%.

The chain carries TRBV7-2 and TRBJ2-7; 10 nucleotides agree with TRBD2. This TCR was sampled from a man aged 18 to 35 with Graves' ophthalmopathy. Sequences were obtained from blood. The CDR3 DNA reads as TGTGCCAGCAGCGCCAGCGGGGGGGCTTACGAGCAGTACTTC. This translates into CASSASGGAYEQYF.